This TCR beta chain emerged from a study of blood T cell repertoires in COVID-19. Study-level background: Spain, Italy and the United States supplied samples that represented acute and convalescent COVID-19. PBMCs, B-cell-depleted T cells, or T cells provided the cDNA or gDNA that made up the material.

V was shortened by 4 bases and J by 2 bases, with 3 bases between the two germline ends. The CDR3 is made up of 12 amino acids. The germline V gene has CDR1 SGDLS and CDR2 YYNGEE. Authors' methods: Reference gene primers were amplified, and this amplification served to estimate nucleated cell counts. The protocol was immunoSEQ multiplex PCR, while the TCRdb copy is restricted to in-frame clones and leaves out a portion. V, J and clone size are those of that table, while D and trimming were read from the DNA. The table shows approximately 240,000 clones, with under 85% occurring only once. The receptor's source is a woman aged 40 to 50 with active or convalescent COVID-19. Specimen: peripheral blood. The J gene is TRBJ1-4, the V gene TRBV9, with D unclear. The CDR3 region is CASSRTNEKLFF. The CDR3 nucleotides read TGTGCCAGCAGCCGGACTAATGAAAAACTGTTTTTT.